The rows below give T cell receptor beta chains drawn from one sample of a study of cytomegalovirus exposure and HLA in healthy donors. Profiled with immunoSEQ multiplex PCR; TCRdb holds only in-frame clones, not every one. Counted here are about 170,000 clones, around three quarters occurring once; the ten biggest clones make up about 2.5%. The sample comprised PBMCs. The receptors shown here come from a woman aged 50 to 60 in good health and CMV-seronegative. CDR3s include the opening cysteine and the closing phenylalanine or tryptophan. A D gene is named only where the DNA matches it firmly. A clone size is listed for some rows: how often the clone was seen (once, few, many), or a class if it is expanded.

clone_size	j_call	v_call	d_call	cdr3_nt	cdr3_aa
-	TRBJ2-1	TRBV6-6	-	TGTGCCAGCAAGGGGAGGGGGGACCTAACCTACAATGAGCAGTTCTTC	CASKGRGDLTYNEQFF
-	TRBJ2-5	TRBV30	-	TGTGCCTGGGGACAGCCTAAAGAGACCCAGTACTTC	CAWGQPKETQYF
once	TRBJ1-6	TRBV7-9	-	TGTGCCAGCAGCTTAGAGATTGAGATACCCCTCCACTTT	CASSLEIEIPLHF
few	TRBJ1-6	TRBV11-2	-	TGTGCCAGCACCCCGACGGGGAATTCACCCCTCCACTTT	CASTPTGNSPLHF
-	TRBJ2-2	TRBV9	-	TGTGCCAGCAGCGGGACCCCCGGGCGGGGCACCGGGGAGCTGTTTTTT	CASSGTPGRGTGELFF
-	TRBJ2-7	TRBV28	TRBD2	TGTGCCAGCAGTCCTACAGGACTAGCGGGCTACGAGCAGTACTTC	CASSPTGLAGYEQYF
few	TRBJ1-5	TRBV19	-	TGTGCCAGTAGTATAGCTGCAGGTACCAATCAGCCCCAGCATTTT	CASSIAAGTNQPQHF
-	TRBJ2-1	TRBV9	-	TGTGCCAGCAGCGTTATGTCCAATGAGCAGTTCTTC	CASSVMSNEQFF
-	TRBJ2-5	TRBV5-6	TRBD2	TGTGCCAGCAGCTTGGCGTCCGGGGGGGAAGAGACCCAGTACTTC	CASSLASGGEETQYF
-	TRBJ2-7	TRBV28	-	TGTGCCAGCAACGAGAGGGGGGGGTTCTACGAGCAGTACTTC	CASNERGGFYEQYF
few	TRBJ1-6	TRBV9	-	TGTGCCAGCAGCGCGACGGGACAAGATAATTCACCCCTCCACTTT	CASSATGQDNSPLHF
-	TRBJ1-6	TRBV7-2	-	TGTGCCACCACGGAAGACCATTACAGGAGCTCCTATAATTCACCCCTCCACTTT	CATTEDHYRSSYNSPLHF
-	TRBJ2-2	TRBV10-3	TRBD1	TGTGCCATCAGTGGACAGACAGGGGCGAACACCGGGGAGCTGTTTTTT	CAISGQTGANTGELFF
-	TRBJ1-2	TRBV28	TRBD1	TGTGCCAGCAACTCGGACAGGTCCAGTGGCTACACCTTC	CASNSDRSSGYTF
-	TRBJ2-2	TRBV4-3	-	TGCGCCAGCAGCCAAGCCCAGATCACCGGGGAGCTGTTTTTT	CASSQAQITGELFF
-	TRBJ2-7	TRBV30	TRBD1	TGTGCCTTCAAACAGGGGACCTACGAGCAGTACTTC	CAFKQGTYEQYF
-	TRBJ2-1	TRBV7-8	-	TGTGCCAGCAGCTTATTTGAGTTATACAATGAGCAGTTCTTC	CASSLFELYNEQFF
-	TRBJ2-4	TRBV7-8	TRBD2	TGTGCCAGCAGCCCACGGGGACTAGCGGGACCAGCCAAAAACATTCAGTACTTC	CASSPRGLAGPAKNIQYF
-	TRBJ2-3	TRBV11-2	-	TGTGCCAGCAGCTTGACTGTTGCGGCCACAGATACGCAGTATTTT	CASSLTVAATDTQYF
-	TRBJ1-1	TRBV7-2	-	TGTGCCAGCAGCCCTGACGGGACTGAAGCTTTCTTT	CASSPDGTEAFF
-	TRBJ2-4	TRBV28	TRBD1	TGTGCCAGCAGTTTTAGGCAGGGGGTGAACATTCAGTACTTC	CASSFRQGVNIQYF
-	TRBJ1-2	TRBV5-1	-	TGCGCCAGCAGCTTGGTAGCGGGGTCCTATGGCTACACCTTC	CASSLVAGSYGYTF
-	TRBJ1-2	TRBV7-2	TRBD1	TGTGCCAGCAGCTCCCCTCCGTCCGGGACAGGGTATAGCTATGGCTACACCTTC	CASSSPPSGTGYSYGYTF
-	TRBJ2-1	TRBV5-6	TRBD1	TGTGCCAGCAGCTTGGGGGACAGAATCTACAATGAGCAGTTCTTC	CASSLGDRIYNEQFF
few	TRBJ2-5	TRBV4-2	TRBD2	TGTGCCAGCAGCCGGGGGGTCGGGGGGCAAGAGACCCAGTACTTC	CASSRGVGGQETQYF
-	TRBJ2-7	TRBV11-2	-	TGTGCCAGCAGCTCGACCCCGGGGGTAGACTACGAGCAGTACTTC	CASSSTPGVDYEQYF
once	TRBJ1-2	TRBV28	TRBD1	TGTGCCAGCAGTTCTACCCCCGGGACAGGGGGCGGCTACACCTTC	CASSSTPGTGGGYTF
-	TRBJ2-2	TRBV7-2	TRBD1	TGTGCCAGCAGCGTAGACAGGGGGGACACCGGGGAGCTGTTTTTT	CASSVDRGDTGELFF
-	TRBJ1-2	TRBV6-6	TRBD1	TGTGCCAGCAGTTTTTCGGACAGGGGGCCAAGAAGTGGCTACACCTTC	CASSFSDRGPRSGYTF
-	TRBJ2-3	TRBV6-4	TRBD2	TGTGCCAGCAGTGAATCCGGGACTATCCGCACAGATACGCAGTATTTT	CASSESGTIRTDTQYF
-	TRBJ2-5	TRBV6-5	TRBD2	TGTGCCAGCATTCAGGGTACCGGGGGGGGGACCCAGTACTTC	CASIQGTGGGTQYF
few	TRBJ2-5	TRBV19	-	TGTGCCAGTAGTATAGCGGGGGTGGAGACCCAGTACTTC	CASSIAGVETQYF
-	TRBJ2-2	TRBV5-1	-	TGCGCCAGCAGCTTGGGCCGGGGTGACGGGGAGCTGTTTTTT	CASSLGRGDGELFF
-	TRBJ2-2	TRBV6-1	-	TGTGCCAGCGCCGGGACACTGAACACCGGGGAGCTGTTTTTT	CASAGTLNTGELFF
-	TRBJ2-1	TRBV19	TRBD2	TGTGCCAGTATCGGCGGGGGGCGGGACAATGAGCAGTTCTTC	CASIGGGRDNEQFF
once	TRBJ2-3	TRBV28	-	TGTGCCAGCAGTTTACAGGGTACAGATACGCAGTATTTT	CASSLQGTDTQYF
-	TRBJ2-6	TRBV28	-	TGTGCCAGCAGTTTATCAGGGCCTGGGGCCAACGTCCTGACTTTC	CASSLSGPGANVLTF
-	TRBJ2-5	TRBV5-5	-	TGTGCCAGCAGCTTGGTTTATTTGGAGACCCAGTACTTC	CASSLVYLETQYF